Following are 18 T cell receptor beta chains from one sample sequenced in a study of T-cell reconstitution after alpha-beta-depleted transplantation in children. The authors prepared the TCRbeta library with unique molecular identifiers. TCRdb re-analysed the PCR reads in MiXCR, keeping a single row per CDR3 protein. The data show about 300,000 distinct CDR3 sequences, roughly a tenth seen once. This specimen consisted of PBMCs, obtained before TCRalphabeta/CD19-depleted stem cell transplant. The receptor source for this set is a boy in the first two years of life with acute myeloid leukemia, due to receive a stem cell transplant.

This clonotype was recorded many times. Written as DNA, the CDR3 is TGTGCCAGCAGCCCCTCCGGGACTAGCTCCTACGAGCAGTACTTC. Protein sequence: CASSPSGTSSYEQYF. The rearrangement links TRBV9 to TRBJ2-7; 8 bases align to TRBD2. V lost 4 bases to trimming and J lost 0 bases; unmatched junction nucleotides: 6. CDR1 and CDR2 from the germline V gene are SGDLS and YYNGEE. The CDR3 is 15 amino acids.

This chain joins TRBV25-1 and TRBJ2-7, with 7 positions matching TRBD1. V lost 7 bases and J lost 2; bases outside the gene matches: 5. The CDR3 extends over 13 amino acids. Per the germline V gene, CDR1 is MGHDK and CDR2 is SYGVNS. CDR3 coding DNA: TGTGCCAGCAAGGCAGGGGGACCCTACGAGCAGTACTTC. Its protein product is CASKAGGPYEQYF.

This clonotype appeared many times. The V and J genes are TRBV29-1 and TRBJ2-6; D is possibly TRBD1 (5 bases). V dropped 0 bases and J dropped 9 bases, with 18 bases sitting between them. The CDR3 runs 16 residues. CDR1 is SQVTM, CDR2 ANQGSEA, per germline. For the CDR3, the DNA is TGCAGCGTTGAAGATCCAGGGCAGCCCTGGGGCAACGTCCTGACTTTC. This translates into CSVEDPGQPWGNVLTF.

The chain joins TRBV14 to TRBJ2-4; tentatively, D is TRBD2 (6 bases). The V end was cut by 3 bases, the J end by 0 bases, with 12 bases between. This CDR3 contains 16 residues. The germline V gene encodes CDR1 SGHDN and CDR2 FVKESK. CDR3 sequence (DNA): TGTGCCAGCAGCCAGACCGGGAGCCGAGCCAAAAACATTCAGTACTTC. Translation gives CASSQTGSRAKNIQYF. Full variable domain (rest looked up from reference TRBV14 and TRBJ2-4): EAGVTQFPSHSVIEKGQTVTLRCDPISGHDNLYWYRRVMGKEIKFLLHFVKESKQDESGMPNNRFLAERTGGTYSTLKVQPAELEDSGVYFCASSQTGSRAKNIQYFGAGTRLSVL.

This clonotype occurred many times. The chain joins TRBV7-2 to TRBJ2-1; the D is unclear. CDR1 and CDR2 from the germline V gene are SGHTA and FQGNSA. Trimming removed 4 bases from V and 2 bases from J, with 12 bases in between. This CDR3 is 15 amino acids long. The CDR3 coding sequence is TGTGCCAGCAGCTCCAGACTGGGCCCCTACAATGAGCAGTTCTTC. This gives the protein CASSSRLGPYNEQFF.

This clonotype occurred many times. The chain has TRBV5-1 and TRBJ2-1, with 12 bases lining up with TRBD2. This CDR3 contains 15 residues. V lost 2 bases to trimming and J lost 8 bases; unmatched junction nucleotides: 5. The V gene's germline CDR1 is SGHRS and CDR2 YFSETQ. CDR3 sequence: CASSLLTSGGDEQFF. The CDR3 region has the DNA TGCGCCAGCAGCTTACTGACTAGCGGGGGCGATGAGCAGTTCTTC.

This chain connects TRBV4-1 to TRBJ2-2; the D is unclear. CDR3 length equals 16 residues. Trimming cost V 8 bases and J 5 bases, with 21 bases left between them. In germline, CDR1 is MGHRA, CDR2 YSYEKL. CDR3 coding DNA: TGCGCCAGCTCTTTTCAAGTTCACAGTGGAACCGGGGAGCTGTTTTTT. This translates into CASSFQVHSGTGELFF.

For this clonotype: A much larger clone sits a single nucleotide away, making a read error possible. V usage is TRBV29-1 and J usage is TRBJ2-5; D might be TRBD2 (5 bases). The CDR3 totals 12 residues. CDR1 is SQVTM, CDR2 ANQGSEA, per germline. CDR3 DNA sequence: TGCAGCGGAACTAGGGTGGGAGAGGCCCAGTACTTC. It yields the protein CSGTRVGEAQYF.

This clonotype was seen many times. The chain carries TRBV5-1 and TRBJ2-3; 8 nucleotides match TRBD2. The CDR3 spans 13 residues. J was trimmed by 8 bases and V by 2 bases; bases with no gene match: 4. Germline V gene data show CDR1 as SGHRS and CDR2 as YFSETQ. CDR3 region: CASSFAGGPTQYF. The CDR3 DNA follows: TGCGCCAGCAGCTTCGCGGGGGGCCCTACGCAGTATTTT.

This clonotype was counted many times. This chain links TRBV29-1 with TRBJ1-2; D not certain. Germline lookup yields CDR1 SQVTM and CDR2 ANQGSEA. The length of the CDR3 is 15 residues. V lost 1 base, J lost 8 bases, and 20 bases lay in between. For the CDR3, the DNA is TGCAGCGTTGAAGCCCCCGGCACACGGCTGAGGGGCTACACCTTC. This translates into CSVEAPGTRLRGYTF.

This clonotype turned up a few times. J is TRBJ2-2 and V is TRBV9; 7 nucleotides match TRBD1. V lost 0 bases to trimming and J lost 6 bases; unmatched junction nucleotides: 8. Per germline, CDR1 SGDLS and CDR2 YYNGEE. This CDR3 spans 16 amino acids. CDR3 coding DNA: TGTGCCAGCAGCGTAGATAGATTACAGGGGTCCGGGGAGCTGTTTTTT. Encoded protein: CASSVDRLQGSGELFF.

V gene TRBV2 combines with J gene TRBJ2-5; D is possibly TRBD2 (5 bases). Germline CDR1 and CDR2: SNHLY and FYNNEI. Trimming cost V 5 bases and J 4 bases, with 20 bases left between them. This CDR3 is 16 amino acids long. In DNA, the CDR3 is TGTGCCAGCAGTTCGCCCCCGAGCCCCCGGGGAGAGACCCAGTACTTC. It translates to CASSSPPSPRGETQYF.

This clonotype was seen many times. CDR3 in DNA: TGTGCCAGCAGCAAAAAACTAGCGTCCTGGGACAATGAGCAGTTCTTC. This encodes CASSKKLASWDNEQFF. The chain has TRBV21-1 and TRBJ2-1; the listed D gene, TRBD2, was not tested against the DNA. TRBV21-1 is a pseudogene segment. The CDR3 sequence is 16 residues long.

This clonotype was detected many times. This chain links TRBV9 with TRBJ2-7, with a weak D call TRBD1 (6 bases). V dropped 2 bases and J dropped 0 bases, with 9 bases sitting between them. The CDR3 has 14 residues. The germline gives CDR1 SGDLS, CDR2 YYNGEE. DNA for the CDR3: TGTGCCAGCAGCGTGACAGGTAGCTCCTACGAGCAGTACTTC. Its translation: CASSVTGSSYEQYF.

This clonotype showed up many times. The chain uses TRBV12-3 or TRBV12-4 and TRBJ2-5; possibly TRBD1 for D (5 bases). The CDR3 loop spans 14 amino acids. V was trimmed by 1 base and J by 5 bases, leaving 11 bases between them. CDR3 amino acids: CASSLGRWGETQYF. The CDR3 DNA follows: TGTGCCAGCAGTTTAGGACGTTGGGGCGAGACCCAGTACTTC.

This clonotype showed up many times. This sequence joins TRBV12-3 or TRBV12-4 and TRBJ1-2, with TRBD1 identical over 10 bases. This CDR3 contains 16 residues. V shed 5 bases and J 4 bases; nucleotides not matched to a gene: 10. The CDR3 DNA is TGTGCCAGCAGTCCTCCGGGACAGGGGAGGATCTATGGCTACACCTTC. Its translation: CASSPPGQGRIYGYTF.

In its sample, this clonotype was seen a few times. This chain joins TRBV7-6 and TRBJ2-7; TRBD1 matches at 8 bases. V lost 5 bases, J lost 1 base, and 7 bases stayed unmatched. Per germline, CDR1 SGHVS and CDR2 FNYEAQ. This CDR3 is 15 amino acids long. CDR3 region: CASSPAGQGSYEQYF. DNA for the CDR3: TGTGCCAGCAGCCCCGCCGGACAGGGATCCTACGAGCAGTACTTC.

The sample holds many counts of this clonotype. The V gene is TRBV7-3, the J gene TRBJ2-1, with no clear D. The germline V gene encodes CDR1 SGHTA and CDR2 FQGTGA. Trimming removed 2 bases from V and 2 bases from J, with 4 bases in between. There are 13 residues in the CDR3. This CDR3 is CASSLVTYNEQFF. The CDR3 nucleotides read TGTGCCAGCAGCTTAGTTACCTACAATGAGCAGTTCTTC. The variable domain in full, completed from reference TRBV7-3 and TRBJ2-1, reads GAGVSQTPSNKVTEKGKYVELRCDPISGHTALYWYRQSLGQGPEFLIYFQGTGAADDSGLPNDRFFAVRPEGSVSTLKIQRTERGDSAVYLCASSLVTYNEQFFGPGTRLTVL.